The 22 T cell receptor beta chains in this list originate from one sample, sequenced in a study of CD8+ T cells in alopecia areata. Investigators isolated RNA and reverse transcribed it into cDNA to act as the sequencing template. Assay: immunoSEQ multiplex PCR; the TCRdb copy retains only in-frame clones and omits some. The sample gives 100,000 or so clones, 50% to 60% of which show up once; about 17% is in the top ten. The treatment here: oral pan-JAK inhibitor, 5-10 mg twice daily. The specimen comprised CD8+ T cells sorted from blood, sampled around week 55, from a patient treated with tofacitinib. The receptors here all came from a human donor with alopecia areata.

V and J are TRBV7-8 and TRBJ2-1, with 12 bases that match TRBD2. V lost 5 bases and J lost 7; bases outside the gene matches: 9. The CDR3 is 16 residues long. The V gene's germline CDR1 is SGHVS and CDR2 FQNEAQ. CDR3 DNA: TGTGCCAGCAGCCGACGCCTAGCGGGGGGGCTTAATGAGCAGTTCTTC. Its protein product is CASSRRLAGGLNEQFF. The full variable domain, with the rest looked up from reference TRBV7-8 and TRBJ2-1, is GAGVSQSPRYKVAKRGQDVALRCDPISGHVSLFWYQQALGQGPEFLTYFQNEAQLDKSGLPSDRFFAERPEGSVSTLKIQRTQQEDSAVYLCASSRRLAGGLNEQFFGPGTRLTVL.

The genes are TRBV9 and TRBJ1-6; tentatively, D is TRBD1 (6 bases). Trimming cost V 4 bases and J 10 bases, with 15 bases left between them. This CDR3 is 14 amino acids long. CDR1 and CDR2 from the germline V gene are SGDLS and YYNGEE. The CDR3 DNA reads TGTGCCAGCAGCTCATACAGGGTAGGGTCACCCCTCCACTTT. Encoded protein: CASSSYRVGSPLHF.

This rearrangement joins TRBV2 to TRBJ2-7; perhaps TRBD2 as D (5 bases). CDR1 is SNHLY, CDR2 FYNNEI, per germline. The CDR3 loop spans 12 amino acids. V lost 7 bases to trimming and J lost 4 bases, with 11 bases between them. The chain's CDR3 is CASTPSRYEQYF. The CDR3 bases are TGTGCCAGCACGCCTAGCAGATACGAGCAGTACTTC.

With respect to this clone: The germline gene is not matched at one end of the junction; a read error may be the cause. J is TRBJ2-1 and V is TRBV7-7; 9 bases match TRBD1. The CDR3 is 15 amino acids. The germline CDR1 and CDR2 sequences are SSHAT and FNYEAQ (reference sequence). CDR3 sequence (DNA): TGTGCTAGCAGCCCCGGACAGGGGAGTTACAATGAGCAGTTCTTC. Encoded protein: CASSPGQGSYNEQFF.

This clone was seen a single time. The rearrangement uses TRBV19 and TRBJ2-7; 8 bases map to TRBD1. J was trimmed by 3 bases and V by 5 bases; bases with no gene match: 12. In germline, CDR1 is LNHDA, CDR2 SQIVND (reference sequence). The CDR3 consists of 16 residues. Here the CDR3 reads CASSPRQGIRFYEQYF. In DNA, the CDR3 is TGTGCCAGTAGTCCTCGACAGGGGATAAGGTTCTACGAGCAGTACTTC.

The chain employs TRBV15 and TRBJ1-1, with D perhaps matching TRBD1 (5 bases). Trimming pared 5 bases from V and 8 bases from J, leaving 24 bases between. CDR3 length: 16 amino acids. Germline CDR1 and CDR2: LNHNV and YYDKDF (reference sequence). In DNA form, the CDR3 reads TGTGCCACCAGCCCCCACGGATCAGGGAGTAGGACAGAAGCTTTCTTT. Amino acids: CATSPHGSGSRTEAFF.

This clone was seen more than once but under ten times. Other DNA sequences in this specimen translate into the identical CDR3. The chain employs TRBV6-5 and TRBJ1-1; D gene unclear. The CDR3 has 12 residues. The germline gives CDR1 MNHEY, CDR2 SVGAGI. Trimming left V 3 bases short and J 5 bases short, with 7 bases between. Here the CDR3 DNA reads TGTGCCAGCAGTTATGGCGGGACTGAAGCTTTCTTT. This translates into CASSYGGTEAFF.

The rearrangement joins TRBV10-2 to TRBJ1-1; no clear D gene. Trimming cost V 6 bases and J 1 base, with 6 bases left between them. Germline CDR1 and CDR2: WSHSY and SAAADI. This CDR3 has 12 residues. The CDR3 is CASRPRNTEAFF. CDR3 in DNA: TGCGCCAGCAGACCGAGGAACACTGAAGCTTTCTTT.

This clone was seen a few times. The chain uses TRBV5-1 and TRBJ2-1; 7 bases line up with TRBD1. CDR1 SGHRS and CDR2 YFSETQ come from the germline V gene. V lost 2 bases and J lost 3; bases outside the gene matches: 11. The CDR3 is 17 amino acids. The CDR3, as DNA: TGCGCCAGCAGCTTCTATCCTGAACAGGGGATCTACAATGAGCAGTTCTTC. Protein: CASSFYPEQGIYNEQFF.

The V and J genes are TRBV7-9 and TRBJ2-5, with D perhaps TRBD1 or TRBD2 (5 bases each). Germline CDR1 SEHNR, CDR2 FQNEAQ (reference sequence). V was shortened by 6 bases and J by 7 bases, with 21 bases between the two germline ends. This CDR3 spans 15 amino acids. DNA for the CDR3: TGTGCCAGCAGATCAACTCCGGGACCCAGTGGGACCCAGTACTTC. This codes for CASRSTPGPSGTQYF.

This CDR3 reads CASSIPGQGNEKLFF. Written as DNA, the CDR3 is TGCGCCAGCAGTATCCCCGGACAGGGCAATGAAAAACTGTTTTTT. V usage is TRBV5-1 and J usage is TRBJ1-4, with TRBD1 matching over 8 bases. V was pared by 5 bases and J by 5 bases, with 8 bases of the junction left unmatched. There are 15 residues in the CDR3. Germline CDR1 SGHRS, CDR2 YFSETQ.

This clone was detected only a few times. V and J are TRBV5-1 and TRBJ2-6; D is undetermined. The V end lost 0 bases, the J end lost 3 bases, and 13 bases lay between the germline ends. This CDR3 contains 17 residues. In germline, CDR1 is SGHRS, CDR2 YFSETQ. The CDR3 nucleotides are TGCGCCAGCAGCTTGGTATCATCAACCCTTGGGGCCAACGTCCTGACTTTC. Translated, it gives CASSLVSSTLGANVLTF.

The CDR3 bases are TGTGCCAGCAGCGTTGAGGGGGCCTCGAGGGAGCTGTTTTTT. It translates to CASSVEGASRELFF. This rearrangement joins TRBV9 to TRBJ2-2; TRBD1 aligns across 7 bases. CDR3 length: 14 residues. Germline V gene lookup returns CDR1 SGDLS and CDR2 YYNGEE. J gave up 9 bases and V 2 bases, and 7 bases lay outside the gene matches.

V gene TRBV11-2 combines with J gene TRBJ1-2; 10 bases map to TRBD1. Unmatched junction bases numbered 6, after V lost 5 bases and J lost 9 bases. Germline-derived CDR1 and CDR2 are SGHAT and FQNNGV. The CDR3 is made up of 13 amino acids. DNA of the CDR3: TGTGCCAGCAGCCCTGGGACAGGGGATCGCTACACCTTC. Translating gives CASSPGTGDRYTF.

J is TRBJ2-1 and V is TRBV13, with TRBD1 as a possible D gene (6 bases). The CDR3 has 15 amino acids. The germline gives CDR1 PRHDT, CDR2 FYEKMQ (reference sequence). Trimming removed 2 bases from V and 0 bases from J, with 8 bases in between. CDR3 residues: CASSLQGLSYNEQFF. CDR3 coding DNA: TGTGCCAGCAGCTTACAGGGGCTCTCCTACAATGAGCAGTTCTTC.

This clone has just one count. This chain connects TRBV6-6 to TRBJ1-5; 9 bases align to TRBD1. Germline loops: CDR1 MNHNY, CDR2 SVGAGI (reference sequence). The trim removed 6 bases at V and 2 bases at J, leaving 5 bases unmatched. The CDR3 has 15 residues. The CDR3 DNA follows: TGTGCCAGCAGCGATTGGACAGGGGGCAATCAGCCCCAGCATTTT. Protein: CASSDWTGGNQPQHF.

The DNA for the CDR3 is TGTGCCAGCAGTGAGGGCAGGGGTTTGGATGAGCAGTTCTTC. Its protein is CASSEGRGLDEQFF. The genes are TRBV2 and TRBJ2-1; perhaps TRBD1 as D (6 bases). CDR3 length: 14 amino acids. Trimming removed 3 bases from V and 8 bases from J, with 14 bases in between. CDR1 is SNHLY, CDR2 FYNNEI, per germline.

The chain recombines TRBV27 with TRBJ2-7; TRBD1 matches 9 bases. Germline V gene lookup returns CDR1 MNHEY and CDR2 SMNVEV (reference sequence). This CDR3 is 14 amino acids long. The ends lost 6 bases at V and 3 bases at J; junction bases unmatched: 6. Here the CDR3 DNA reads TGTGCCAGCAGCCCCGGGACAGGGTTCTACGAGCAGTACTTC. Translated: CASSPGTGFYEQYF.

This clone was detected a few times. The V call is TRBV18, the J call TRBJ2-3; D possibly corresponds to TRBD2 (6 bases). Germline CDR1 and CDR2: KGHSH and LQKENI. The CDR3 has 17 amino acids. Deletions cut 3 bases from V and 3 bases from J, with 19 bases between. Here the CDR3 DNA reads TGTGCCAGCTCACCCAACCGCGGGGAAAGGGGAACAGATACGCAGTATTTT. Its protein is CASSPNRGERGTDTQYF. Supplemented by reference TRBV18 and TRBJ2-3, the full variable domain reads NAGVMQNPRHLVRRRGQEARLRCSPMKGHSHVYWYRQLPEEGLKFMVYLQKENIIDESGMPKERFSAEFPKEGPSILRIQQVVRGDSAAYFCASSPNRGERGTDTQYFGPGTRLTVL.

This clone came up once. The gene calls are TRBV25-1 and TRBJ2-3; D gene ambiguous. This CDR3 contains 11 residues. V gave up 5 bases and J gave up 6 bases, with 6 bases separating them. Germline assignment: CDR1 MGHDK and CDR2 SYGVNS. DNA of the CDR3: TGTGCCAGCAGTTCTGGCGATACGCAGTATTTT. Translated: CASSSGDTQYF.

This clone was found a few times. The V and J genes are TRBV27 and TRBJ2-1, with 8 bases aligning to TRBD2. CDR3 length: 14 residues. The germline CDR1 and CDR2 sequences are MNHEY and SMNVEV (reference sequence). Trimming removed 5 bases from V and 3 bases from J; junction bases left unmatched: 3. CDR3 residues: CASSMSGGYNEQFF. CDR3 bases: TGTGCCAGCAGTATGAGCGGGGGCTACAATGAGCAGTTCTTC.

Here the CDR3 DNA reads TGTGCCAGCAGTTTAGGGGGTTCGGTTGAAAAACTGTTTTTT. It yields the protein CASSLGGSVEKLFF. The chain uses TRBV27 and TRBJ1-4, with D possibly being TRBD1 (5 bases). V lost 2 bases to trimming and J lost 7 bases, with 11 bases between them. Germline V gene data show CDR1 as MNHEY and CDR2 as SMNVEV (reference sequence). CDR3 length equals 14 residues.